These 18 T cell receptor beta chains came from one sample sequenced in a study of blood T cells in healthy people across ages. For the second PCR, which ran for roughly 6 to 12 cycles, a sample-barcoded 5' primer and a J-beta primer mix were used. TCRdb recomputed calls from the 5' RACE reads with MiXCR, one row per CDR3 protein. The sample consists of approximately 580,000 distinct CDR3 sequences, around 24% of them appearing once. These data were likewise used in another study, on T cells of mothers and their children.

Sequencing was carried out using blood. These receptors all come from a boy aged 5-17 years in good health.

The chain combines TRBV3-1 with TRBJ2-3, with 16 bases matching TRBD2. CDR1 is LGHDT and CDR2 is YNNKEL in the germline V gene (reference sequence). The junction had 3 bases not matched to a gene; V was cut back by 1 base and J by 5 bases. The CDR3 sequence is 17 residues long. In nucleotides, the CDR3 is TGTGCCAGCAGCCAAGGAGGGACTAGCGGGGGGGGAGATACGCAGTATTTT. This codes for CASSQGGTSGGGDTQYF.

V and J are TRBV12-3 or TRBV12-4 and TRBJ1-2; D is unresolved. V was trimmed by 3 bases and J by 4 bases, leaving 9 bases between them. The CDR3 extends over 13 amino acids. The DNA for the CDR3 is TGTGCCAGCAGTTTTAGCGGCGTCTATGGCTACACCTTC. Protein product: CASSFSGVYGYTF.

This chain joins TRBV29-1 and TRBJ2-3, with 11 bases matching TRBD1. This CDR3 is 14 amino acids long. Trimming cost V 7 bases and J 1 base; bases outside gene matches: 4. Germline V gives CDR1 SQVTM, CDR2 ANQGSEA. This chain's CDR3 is CSGTGGEGTDTQYF. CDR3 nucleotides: TGCAGCGGGACAGGGGGCGAGGGCACAGATACGCAGTATTTT.

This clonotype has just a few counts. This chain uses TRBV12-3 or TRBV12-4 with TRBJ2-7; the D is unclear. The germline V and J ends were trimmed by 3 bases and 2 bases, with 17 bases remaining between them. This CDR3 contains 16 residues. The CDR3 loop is CASSFGTVGGAYEQYF. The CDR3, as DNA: TGTGCCAGCAGTTTCGGCACAGTGGGTGGGGCCTACGAGCAGTACTTC.

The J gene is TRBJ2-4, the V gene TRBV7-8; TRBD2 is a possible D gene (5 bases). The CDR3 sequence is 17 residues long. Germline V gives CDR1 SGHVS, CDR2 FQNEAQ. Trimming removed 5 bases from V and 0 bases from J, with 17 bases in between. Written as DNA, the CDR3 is TGTGCCAGCAGCCCCCGGCGACTAACGGTAGCCAAAAACATTCAGTACTTC. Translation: CASSPRRLTVAKNIQYF. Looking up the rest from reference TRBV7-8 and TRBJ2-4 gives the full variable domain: GAGVSQSPRYKVAKRGQDVALRCDPISGHVSLFWYQQALGQGPEFLTYFQNEAQLDKSGLPSDRFFAERPEGSVSTLKIQRTQQEDSAVYLCASSPRRLTVAKNIQYFGAGTRLSVL.

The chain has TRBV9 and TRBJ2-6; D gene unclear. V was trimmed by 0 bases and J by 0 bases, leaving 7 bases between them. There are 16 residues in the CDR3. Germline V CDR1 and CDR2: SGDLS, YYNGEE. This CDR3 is CASSVATGSGANVLTF. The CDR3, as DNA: TGTGCCAGCAGCGTAGCTACGGGCTCTGGGGCCAACGTCCTGACTTTC. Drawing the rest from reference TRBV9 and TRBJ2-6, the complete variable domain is DSGVTQTPKHLITATGQRVTLRCSPRSGDLSVYWYQQSLDQGLQFLIQYYNGEERAKGNILERFSAQQFPDLHSELNLSSLELGDSALYFCASSVATGSGANVLTFGAGSRLTVL.

CDR3 coding DNA: TGCGCCAGCAGCCCGACGGGACAAAAGAACACTGAAGCTTTCTTT. It translates to CASSPTGQKNTEAFF. The chain recombines TRBV5-1 with TRBJ1-1; D may be TRBD1 (6 bases). The CDR3 runs to 15 residues. Trimming removed 4 bases from V and 1 base from J, with 14 bases in between. Germline assignment: CDR1 SGHRS and CDR2 YFSETQ.

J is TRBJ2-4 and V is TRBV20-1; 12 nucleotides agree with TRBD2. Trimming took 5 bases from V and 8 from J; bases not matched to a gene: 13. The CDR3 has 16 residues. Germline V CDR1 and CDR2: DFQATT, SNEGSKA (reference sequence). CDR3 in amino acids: CSALPETSGGSDIQYF. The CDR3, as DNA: TGCAGTGCTCTCCCCGAGACTAGCGGGGGCTCCGACATTCAGTACTTC.

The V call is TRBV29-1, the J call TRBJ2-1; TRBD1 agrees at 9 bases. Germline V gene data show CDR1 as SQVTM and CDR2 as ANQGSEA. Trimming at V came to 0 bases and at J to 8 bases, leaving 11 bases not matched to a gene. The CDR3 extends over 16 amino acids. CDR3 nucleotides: TGCAGCGTTGAAGACCCGACAGGGGGTCGTTGGTATGAGCAGTTCTTC. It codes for CSVEDPTGGRWYEQFF.

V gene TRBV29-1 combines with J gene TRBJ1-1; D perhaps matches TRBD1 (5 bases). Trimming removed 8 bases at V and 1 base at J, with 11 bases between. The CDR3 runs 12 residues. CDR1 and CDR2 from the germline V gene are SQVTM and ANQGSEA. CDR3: CSTGTGNTEAFF. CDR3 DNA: TGCAGCACCGGAACAGGGAACACTGAAGCTTTCTTT.

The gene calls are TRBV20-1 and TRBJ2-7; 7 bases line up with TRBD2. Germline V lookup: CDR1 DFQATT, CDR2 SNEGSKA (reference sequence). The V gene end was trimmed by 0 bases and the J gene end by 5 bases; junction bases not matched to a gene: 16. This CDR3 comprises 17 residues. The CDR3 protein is CSAREIGLGGLDDEQYF. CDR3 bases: TGCAGTGCTAGAGAGATAGGTTTGGGAGGGCTCGACGACGAGCAGTACTTC.

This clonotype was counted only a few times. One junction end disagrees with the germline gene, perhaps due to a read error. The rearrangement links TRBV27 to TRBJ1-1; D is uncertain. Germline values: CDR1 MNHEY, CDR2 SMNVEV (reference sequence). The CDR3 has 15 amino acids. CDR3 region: CASSLQSGLNTEAFF. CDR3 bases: TGTGCCAGCAGTTTACAGAGTGGCTTGAACACTGAAGCCTTCTTT.

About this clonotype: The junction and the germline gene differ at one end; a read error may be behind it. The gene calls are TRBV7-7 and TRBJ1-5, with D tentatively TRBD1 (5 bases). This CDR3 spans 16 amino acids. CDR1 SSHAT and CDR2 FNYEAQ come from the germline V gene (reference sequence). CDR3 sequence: CASRERRYRTNQPQHF. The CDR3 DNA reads TGTGCTAGCAGGGAAAGGAGGTACAGGACAAACCAGCCCCAGCATTTT.

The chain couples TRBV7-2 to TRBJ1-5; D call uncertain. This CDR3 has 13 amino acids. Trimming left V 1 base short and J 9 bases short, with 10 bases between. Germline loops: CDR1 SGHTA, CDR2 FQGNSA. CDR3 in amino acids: CASSLDPPWPQHF. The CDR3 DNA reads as TGTGCCAGCAGCTTAGACCCCCCCTGGCCCCAGCATTTT.

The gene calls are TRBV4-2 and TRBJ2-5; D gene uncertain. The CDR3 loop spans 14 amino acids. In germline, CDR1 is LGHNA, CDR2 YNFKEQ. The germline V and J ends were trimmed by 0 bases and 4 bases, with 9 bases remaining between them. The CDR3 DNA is TGTGCCAGCAGCCAAGATCGACGGACAGAGACCCAGTACTTC. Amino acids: CASSQDRRTETQYF.

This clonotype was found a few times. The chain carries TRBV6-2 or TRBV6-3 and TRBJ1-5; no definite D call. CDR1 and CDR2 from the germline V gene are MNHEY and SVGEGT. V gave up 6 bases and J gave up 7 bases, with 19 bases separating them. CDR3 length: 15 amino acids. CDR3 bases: TGTGCCAGCAGGAACGACCGGGCCGGAGACCAGCCCCAGCATTTT. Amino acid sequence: CASRNDRAGDQPQHF.

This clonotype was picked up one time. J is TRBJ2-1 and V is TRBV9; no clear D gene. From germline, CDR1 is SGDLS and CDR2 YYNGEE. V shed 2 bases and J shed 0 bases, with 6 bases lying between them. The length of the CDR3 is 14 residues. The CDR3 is CASSVHSSYNEQFF. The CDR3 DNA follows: TGTGCCAGCAGCGTTCACAGCTCCTACAATGAGCAGTTCTTC.

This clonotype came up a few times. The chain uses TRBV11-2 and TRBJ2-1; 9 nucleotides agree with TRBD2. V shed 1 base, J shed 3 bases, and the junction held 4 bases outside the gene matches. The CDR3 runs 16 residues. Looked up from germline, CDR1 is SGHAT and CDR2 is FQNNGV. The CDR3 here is CASSLVGAGGYNEQFF. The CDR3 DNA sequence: TGTGCCAGCAGCTTAGTGGGAGCGGGAGGCTACAATGAGCAGTTCTTC.